The clone carrying this T cell receptor (beta chain) has a count of ten or more. Its specificity is unknown. This specimen comes from a study of early T cells in non-severe SARS-CoV-2 infection. As for the study in general: Bulk RNA taken from unsorted whole blood was sequenced, leaving chains unpaired. The study's findings and limits: There was a bias toward anti-spike CD8 responses in VDJdb matching, which missed private and CD4 specificities.

From germline, CDR1 is DFQATT and CDR2 SNEGSKA (reference sequence). CDR3 size: 12 residues. Deletions cut 7 bases from V and 1 base from J, with 10 bases between. Researchers attached unique molecular identifiers to individual cDNA molecules. Each CDR3 protein gets one entry after TCRdb re-called the 5' RACE reads with MiXCR. The repertoire consists of around 70,000 distinct CDR3 sequences, with more than 8.5% occurring once and the leading ten covering roughly 16%. The V gene is TRBV20-1, the J gene TRBJ1-1, with D uncertain. The TCR was taken from an adult who was a healthcare worker with PCR-confirmed SARS-CoV-2 infection or an uninfected control (not recorded which). The starting material was whole blood, obtained at baseline. CDR3 protein: CSEDTKNTEAFF. The CDR3 nucleotides read TGCAGTGAGGATACAAAGAACACTGAAGCTTTCTTT.